This is a list of T cell receptor beta chains from one sample in a study of T cells in Graves' hyperthyroidism and ophthalmopathy. Each CDR3 protein is one row after TCRdb ran MiXCR on the multiplex PCR reads. Here the sample spans fewer than 450,000 distinct CDR3 sequences, 17% being singletons. Sequencing was carried out using blood. The source is a woman aged 25 to 39 with Graves' hyperthyroidism that later progressed to Graves' ophthalmopathy. Each CDR3 is given with its conserved first and last residue. Fields, in order: D gene, J gene, clone size, V gene, CDR3 protein, CDR3 DNA. The D gene is left open where the match is weak. Size is stated for part of the rows, as once, few or many counts, or as a class when the clone is expanded.

D: .; J: TRBJ2-3; size: .; V: TRBV6-1; CDR3: CASSEIVDTQYF; DNA: TGTGCCAGCAGTGAAATAGTAGATACGCAGTATTTT
D: .; J: TRBJ1-1; size: .; V: TRBV7-9; CDR3: CASSRTNPWSGGLRNTEAFF; DNA: TGTGCCAGCAGCCGGACGAACCCTTGGTCAGGCGGCTTAAGGAACACTGAAGCTTTCTTT
D: .; J: TRBJ2-1; size: .; V: TRBV5-6; CDR3: CASSWDGGPGEQFF; DNA: TGTGCCAGCAGCTGGGACGGGGGACCGGGCGAGCAGTTCTTC
D: .; J: TRBJ1-1; size: many; V: TRBV19; CDR3: CASSIAPVNPAFF; DNA: TGTGCCAGTAGTATCGCGCCCGTAAACCCAGCTTTCTTT
D: .; J: TRBJ1-1; size: many; V: TRBV6-5; CDR3: CASSYSYKGSTEAFF; DNA: TGTGCCAGCAGTTACTCTTATAAGGGTAGCACTGAAGCTTTCTTT
D: .; J: TRBJ2-2; size: .; V: TRBV7-9; CDR3: CASSFHSRVGGELFF; DNA: TGTGCCAGCAGCTTTCACAGTCGGGTGGGCGGGGAGCTGTTTTTT
D: TRBD1; J: TRBJ1-2; size: few; V: TRBV7-9; CDR3: CASRQGGHEGYTF; DNA: TGTGCCAGCCGACAGGGGGGTCATGAAGGCTACACCTTC
D: .; J: TRBJ1-2; size: many; V: TRBV29-1; CDR3: CSVEGAGTELFYGYTF; DNA: TGCAGCGTTGAAGGGGCAGGGACCGAATTATTCTATGGCTACACCTTC
D: .; J: TRBJ1-1; size: few; V: TRBV7-9; CDR3: CASSLAGPGATFF; DNA: TGTGCCAGCAGCTTAGCAGGGCCCGGGGCAACTTTCTTT
D: .; J: TRBJ2-1; size: many; V: TRBV20-1; CDR3: CSARDLLEAGEQFF; DNA: TGCAGTGCTAGAGATCTTCTGGAGGCTGGTGAGCAGTTCTTC
D: .; J: TRBJ1-3; size: many; V: TRBV6-5; CDR3: CASSYVSGNTIYF; DNA: TGTGCCAGCAGTTACGTTTCTGGAAACACCATATATTTT
D: .; J: TRBJ1-1; size: few; V: TRBV13; CDR3: CASSLAAGVVTEAFF; DNA: TGTGCCAGCAGCTTGGCCGCAGGGGTTGTTACTGAAGCTTTCTTT
D: .; J: TRBJ2-1; size: few; V: TRBV7-9; CDR3: CASSLAGLTYNEQFF; DNA: TGTGCCAGCAGCTTAGCGGGGCTCACCTACAATGAGCAGTTCTTC
D: .; J: TRBJ1-2; size: few; V: TRBV7-9; CDR3: CASSLDSAGNGYTF; DNA: TGTGCCAGCAGCTTAGACAGCGCGGGAAATGGCTACACCTTC
D: .; J: TRBJ1-6; size: many; V: TRBV28; CDR3: CASRGLATDNSPLHF; DNA: TGTGCCAGCCGAGGGCTCGCGACAGATAATTCACCCCTCCACTTT
D: .; J: TRBJ2-3; size: many; V: TRBV24-1; CDR3: CATSDSNRRDTQYF; DNA: TGTGCCACCAGTGACTCGAACAGGCGGGATACGCAGTATTTT
D: TRBD1; J: TRBJ1-5; size: many; V: TRBV6-1; CDR3: CASRRDRHSNQPQHF; DNA: TGTGCCAGCAGAAGGGACAGACACAGCAATCAGCCCCAGCATTTT
D: .; J: TRBJ2-3; size: once; V: TRBV28; CDR3: CASRGGGETQYF; DNA: TGTGCCAGCAGGGGGGGCGGGGAGACGCAGTATTTT
D: .; J: TRBJ1-2; size: many; V: TRBV5-6; CDR3: CASTQWGAGYTF; DNA: TGTGCCAGCACCCAATGGGGCGCTGGCTACACCTTC
D: .; J: TRBJ2-3; size: few; V: TRBV7-7; CDR3: CASSLHRPNWDTQYF; DNA: TGTGCTAGCAGCCTCCACCGGCCTAACTGGGATACGCAGTATTTT
D: .; J: TRBJ2-3; size: .; V: TRBV5-1; CDR3: CATLVGQDTDMQYF; DNA: TGCGCCACCCTTGTAGGGCAGGACACAGATATGCAGTATTTT
D: .; J: TRBJ1-5; size: many; V: TRBV5-6; CDR3: CASSFFGQGNQPQHF; DNA: TGTGCCAGCAGCTTTTTCGGGCAGGGCAATCAGCCCCAGCATTTT
D: TRBD1; J: TRBJ2-7; size: many; V: TRBV28; CDR3: CASSFSMGQVLEDEQYF; DNA: TGTGCCAGCAGTTTCTCTATGGGACAGGTTCTAGAGGACGAGCAGTACTTC
D: TRBD2; J: TRBJ2-7; size: many; V: TRBV12-3/TRBV12-4; CDR3: CASSFAGLAGNYEQYF; DNA: TGTGCCAGCAGTTTCGCGGGACTAGCGGGAAACTACGAGCAGTACTTC
D: .; J: TRBJ1-1; size: many; V: TRBV9; CDR3: CASSVDGNTEAFF; DNA: TGTGCCAGCAGCGTAGACGGCAACACTGAAGCTTTCTTT
D: TRBD2; J: TRBJ2-7; size: few; V: TRBV10-3; CDR3: CAIRVSGNEQYF; DNA: TGTGCCATCAGGGTAAGCGGGAACGAGCAGTACTTC